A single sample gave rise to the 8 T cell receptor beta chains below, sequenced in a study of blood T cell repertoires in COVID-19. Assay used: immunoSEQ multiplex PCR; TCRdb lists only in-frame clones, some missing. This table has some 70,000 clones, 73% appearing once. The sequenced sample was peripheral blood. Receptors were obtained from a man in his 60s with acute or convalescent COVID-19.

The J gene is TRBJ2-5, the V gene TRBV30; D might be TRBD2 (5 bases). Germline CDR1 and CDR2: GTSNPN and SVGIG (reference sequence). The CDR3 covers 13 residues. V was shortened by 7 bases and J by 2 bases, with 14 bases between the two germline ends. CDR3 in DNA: TGTGCCTTCCCCCGGGATGGGCAAGAGACCCAGTACTTC. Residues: CAFPRDGQETQYF.

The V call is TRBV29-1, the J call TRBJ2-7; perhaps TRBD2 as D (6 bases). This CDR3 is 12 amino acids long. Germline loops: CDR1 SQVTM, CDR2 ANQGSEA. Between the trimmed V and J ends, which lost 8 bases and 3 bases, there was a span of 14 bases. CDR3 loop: CSPNRENYEQYV. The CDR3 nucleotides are TGCAGCCCTAACCGGGAGAACTACGAGCAGTACGTC.

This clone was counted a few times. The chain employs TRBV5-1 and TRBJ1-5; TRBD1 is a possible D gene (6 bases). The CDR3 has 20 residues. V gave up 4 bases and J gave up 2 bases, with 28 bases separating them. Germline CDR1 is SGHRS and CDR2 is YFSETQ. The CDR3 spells CASSPDGEGHLLLGNQPQHF. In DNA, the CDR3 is TGCGCCAGCAGCCCGGATGGGGAGGGACACCTCCTGTTGGGCAATCAGCCCCAGCATTTT.

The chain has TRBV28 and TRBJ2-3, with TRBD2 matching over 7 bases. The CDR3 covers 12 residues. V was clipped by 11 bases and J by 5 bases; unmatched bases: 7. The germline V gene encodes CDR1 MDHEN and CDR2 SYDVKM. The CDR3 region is CAGGERGDTQYF. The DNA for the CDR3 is TGTGCCGGGGGGGAGCGGGGAGATACGCAGTATTTT.

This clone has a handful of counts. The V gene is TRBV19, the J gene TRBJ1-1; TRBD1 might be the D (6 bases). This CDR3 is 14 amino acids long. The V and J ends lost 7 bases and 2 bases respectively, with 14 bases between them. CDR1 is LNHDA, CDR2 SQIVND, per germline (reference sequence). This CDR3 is CASTTGPSNTEAFF. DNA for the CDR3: TGTGCCAGTACCACAGGGCCTTCTAACACTGAAGCTTTCTTT.

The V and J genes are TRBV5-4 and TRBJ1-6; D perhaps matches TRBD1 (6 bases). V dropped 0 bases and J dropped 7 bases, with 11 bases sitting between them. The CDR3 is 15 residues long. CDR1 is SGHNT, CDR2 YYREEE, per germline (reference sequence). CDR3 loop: CASSLEAGENSPLHF. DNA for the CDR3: TGTGCCAGCAGCTTGGAGGCAGGGGAAAATTCACCCCTCCACTTT.

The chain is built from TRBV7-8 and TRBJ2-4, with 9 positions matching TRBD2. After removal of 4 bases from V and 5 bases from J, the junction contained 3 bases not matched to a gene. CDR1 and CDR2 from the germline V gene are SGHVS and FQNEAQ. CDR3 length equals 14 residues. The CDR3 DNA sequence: TGTGCCAGCAGCTCTAGCGGGGTCCAAAACATTCAGTACTTC. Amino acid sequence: CASSSSGVQNIQYF.

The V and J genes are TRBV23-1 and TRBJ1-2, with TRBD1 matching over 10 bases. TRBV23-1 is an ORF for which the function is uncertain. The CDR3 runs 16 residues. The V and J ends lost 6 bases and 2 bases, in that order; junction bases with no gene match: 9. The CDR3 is CASSLTGTGANYGYTF. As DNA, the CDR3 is TGCGCCAGCAGCCTTACCGGGACAGGGGCGAACTATGGCTACACCTTC.